This T cell receptor beta chain was documented in a study of blood T cell repertoires in COVID-19. In the study overall: Acute and convalescent COVID-19 specimens originated in the United States, Italy and Spain. Sources were T cells, B-cell-depleted T cells, or PBMCs; the material itself was cDNA or gDNA.

The CDR3 totals 12 residues. V was pared by 8 bases and J by 7 bases, with 13 bases between. The germline V gene has CDR1 LGHDT and CDR2 YNNKEL (reference sequence). Some clones are missing from TCRdb's copy, which holds only in-frame ones; the method was immunoSEQ multiplex PCR. Among fewer than 300,000 clones listed, about 89% were seen once. V usage is TRBV3-1 (or the pseudogene TRBV3-2) and J usage is TRBJ2-3, with a possible D match to TRBD1 (5 bases). This receptor was taken from a man aged 30-40 years with acute or convalescent COVID-19. Source material: peripheral blood. The CDR3 coding sequence is TGTGCCAGCGAGACGAACAGGAATACGCAGTATTTT. This sequence encodes CASETNRNTQYF.